This T cell receptor (beta chain) was found in a study of vaccination and CD4 T cells after COVID-19. Study background: Stimuli were overlapping spike peptide pools of SARS-CoV-2 and three common cold coronaviruses (HCoV-NL63, HCoV-OC43, HCoV-229E).

With regard to this clonotype: As yet, its antigen is unknown.

V was cut by 8 bases and J by 1 base, with 20 bases left in between. The CDR3 is 16 amino acids. The Oncomine TCR Beta short-read assay sequenced DNA from cultured CD4+ T cells. One entry per CDR3 protein results from TCRdb running MiXCR on the PCR reads. The data show over 10,000 distinct CDR3 sequences, about 47% seen once. Noted treatment: roughly 10-day PBMC culture with coronavirus spike peptide pools or control peptides (ViraFEST assay). This clonotype was obtained from a human donor who had recovered from COVID-19. The material sequenced was CD4+ T cells from blood, cultured in vitro. This chain joins TRBV12-3 or TRBV12-4 and TRBJ1-2; D is ambiguous. The CDR3: CASSTRRHSLNYGYTF. The CDR3 DNA follows: TGTGCCAGCTCAACCAGGCGTCACAGTCTTAACTATGGCTACACCTTC.